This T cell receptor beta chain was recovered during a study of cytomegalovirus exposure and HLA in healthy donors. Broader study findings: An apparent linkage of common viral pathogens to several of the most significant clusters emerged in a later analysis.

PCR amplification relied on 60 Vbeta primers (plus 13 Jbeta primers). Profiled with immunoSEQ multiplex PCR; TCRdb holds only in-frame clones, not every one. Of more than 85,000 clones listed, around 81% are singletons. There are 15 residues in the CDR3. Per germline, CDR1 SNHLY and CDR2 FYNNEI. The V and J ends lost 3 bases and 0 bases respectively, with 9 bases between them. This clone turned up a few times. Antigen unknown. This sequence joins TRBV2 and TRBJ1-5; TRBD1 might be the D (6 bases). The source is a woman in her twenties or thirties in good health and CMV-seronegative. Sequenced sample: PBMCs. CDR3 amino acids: CASSEGAPSNQPQHF. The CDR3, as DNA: TGTGCCAGCAGTGAGGGGGCGCCTAGCAATCAGCCCCAGCATTTT. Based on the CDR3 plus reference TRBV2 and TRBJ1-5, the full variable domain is EPEVTQTPSHQVTQMGQEVILRCVPISNHLYFYWYRQILGQKVEFLVSFYNNEISEKSEIFDDQFSVERPDGSNFTLKIRSTKLEDSAMYFCASSEGAPSNQPQHFGDGTRLSIL.